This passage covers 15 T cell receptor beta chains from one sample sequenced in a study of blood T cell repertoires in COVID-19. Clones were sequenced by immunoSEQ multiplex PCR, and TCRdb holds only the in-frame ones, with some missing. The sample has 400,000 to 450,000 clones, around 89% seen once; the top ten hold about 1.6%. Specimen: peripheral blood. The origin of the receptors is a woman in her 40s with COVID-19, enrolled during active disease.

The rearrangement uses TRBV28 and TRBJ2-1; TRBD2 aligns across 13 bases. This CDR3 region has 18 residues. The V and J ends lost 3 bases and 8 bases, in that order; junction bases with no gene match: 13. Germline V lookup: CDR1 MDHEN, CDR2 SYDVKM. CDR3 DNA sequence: TGTGCCAGCAGTTTCCCCAGATCTGGGACTAGCGGGATCTATGAGCAGTTCTTC. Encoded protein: CASSFPRSGTSGIYEQFF.

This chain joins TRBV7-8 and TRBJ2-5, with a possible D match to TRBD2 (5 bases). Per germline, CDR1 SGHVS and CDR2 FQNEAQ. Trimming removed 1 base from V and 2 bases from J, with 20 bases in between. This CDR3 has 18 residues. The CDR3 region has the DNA TGTGCCAGCAGCTTAGAAGACTCTAGCCCGGAGTCGCAAGAGACCCAGTACTTC. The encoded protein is CASSLEDSSPESQETQYF.

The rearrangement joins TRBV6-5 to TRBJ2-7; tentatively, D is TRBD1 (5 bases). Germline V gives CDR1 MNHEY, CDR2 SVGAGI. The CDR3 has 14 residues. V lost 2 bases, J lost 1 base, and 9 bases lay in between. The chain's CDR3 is CASSYGADSYEQYF. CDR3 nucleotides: TGTGCCAGCAGTTACGGGGCGGATTCCTACGAGCAGTACTTC.

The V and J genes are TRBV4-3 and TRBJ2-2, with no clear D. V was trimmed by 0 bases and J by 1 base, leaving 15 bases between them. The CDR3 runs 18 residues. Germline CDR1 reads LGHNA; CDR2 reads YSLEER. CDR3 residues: CASSQELQAALNTGELFF. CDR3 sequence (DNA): TGCGCCAGCAGCCAAGAACTGCAGGCCGCCCTGAACACCGGGGAGCTGTTTTTT.

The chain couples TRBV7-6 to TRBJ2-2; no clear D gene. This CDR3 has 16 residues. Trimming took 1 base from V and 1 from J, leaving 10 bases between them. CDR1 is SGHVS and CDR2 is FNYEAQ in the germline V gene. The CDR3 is CASSLVQVGNTGELFF. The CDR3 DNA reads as TGTGCCAGCAGCTTAGTGCAGGTCGGGAACACCGGGGAGCTGTTTTTT.

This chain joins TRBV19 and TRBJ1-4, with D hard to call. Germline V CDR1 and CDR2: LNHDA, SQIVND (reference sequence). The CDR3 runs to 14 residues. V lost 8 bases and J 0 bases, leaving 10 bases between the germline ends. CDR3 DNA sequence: TGTGCCAGTCAGGCATCCGCAACTAATGAAAAACTGTTTTTT. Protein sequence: CASQASATNEKLFF.

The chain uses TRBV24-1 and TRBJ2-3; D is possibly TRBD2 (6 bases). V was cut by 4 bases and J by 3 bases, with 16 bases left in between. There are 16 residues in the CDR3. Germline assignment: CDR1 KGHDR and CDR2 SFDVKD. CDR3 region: CATSETGLLYTDTQYF. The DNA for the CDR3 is TGTGCCACCAGTGAAACGGGACTGCTTTATACAGATACGCAGTATTTT.

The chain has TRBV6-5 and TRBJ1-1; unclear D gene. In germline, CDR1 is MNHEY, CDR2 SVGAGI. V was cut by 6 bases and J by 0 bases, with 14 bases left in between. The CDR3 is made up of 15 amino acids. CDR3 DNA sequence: TGTGCCAGCAGGAAGGGTGGAGGTATGAACACTGAAGCTTTCTTT. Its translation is CASRKGGGMNTEAFF.

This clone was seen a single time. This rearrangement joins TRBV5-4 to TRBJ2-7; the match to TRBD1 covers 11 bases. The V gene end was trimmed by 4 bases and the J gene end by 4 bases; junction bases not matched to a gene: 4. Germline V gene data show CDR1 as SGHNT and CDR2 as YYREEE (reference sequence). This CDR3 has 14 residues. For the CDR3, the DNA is TGTGCCAGCAGCCCTGGACAGGGGGCTTACGAGCAGTACTTC. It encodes CASSPGQGAYEQYF.

The CDR3 DNA follows: TGTGCCACCAGTGATACCGGGACAGGGGACTCCTACGAGCAGTACTTC. Translating gives CATSDTGTGDSYEQYF. This chain connects TRBV24-1 to TRBJ2-7; 10 positions agree with TRBD1. Germline-derived CDR1 and CDR2 are KGHDR and SFDVKD. This CDR3 region has 16 residues. J lost 0 bases, V lost 3 bases, and 4 bases had no gene match.

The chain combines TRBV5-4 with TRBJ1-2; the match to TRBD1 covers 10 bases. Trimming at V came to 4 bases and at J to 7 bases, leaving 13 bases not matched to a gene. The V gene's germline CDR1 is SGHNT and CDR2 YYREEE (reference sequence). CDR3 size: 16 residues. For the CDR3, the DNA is TGTGCCAGCAGCGCCGTAAGGACAGGGGGAAATGGTGGCTACACCTTC. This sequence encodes CASSAVRTGGNGGYTF.

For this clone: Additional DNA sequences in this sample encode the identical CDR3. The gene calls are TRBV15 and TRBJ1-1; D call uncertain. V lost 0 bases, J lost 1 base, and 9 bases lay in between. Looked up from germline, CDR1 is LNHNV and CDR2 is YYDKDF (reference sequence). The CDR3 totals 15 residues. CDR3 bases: TGTGCCACCAGCAGAGATCGGGGATCGAACACTGAAGCTTTCTTT. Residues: CATSRDRGSNTEAFF.

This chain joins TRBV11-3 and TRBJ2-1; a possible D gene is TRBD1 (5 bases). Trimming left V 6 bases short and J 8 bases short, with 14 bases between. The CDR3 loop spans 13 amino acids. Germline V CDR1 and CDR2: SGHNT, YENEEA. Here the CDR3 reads CASSLQERDEQFF. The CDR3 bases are TGTGCCAGCAGTCTACAGGAAAGGGATGAGCAGTTCTTC.

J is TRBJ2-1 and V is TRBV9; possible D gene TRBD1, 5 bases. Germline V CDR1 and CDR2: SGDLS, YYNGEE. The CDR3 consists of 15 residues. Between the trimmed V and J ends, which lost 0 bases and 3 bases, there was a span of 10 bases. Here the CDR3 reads CASSVALQDYNEQFF. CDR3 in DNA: TGTGCCAGCAGCGTAGCTCTACAGGACTACAATGAGCAGTTCTTC.

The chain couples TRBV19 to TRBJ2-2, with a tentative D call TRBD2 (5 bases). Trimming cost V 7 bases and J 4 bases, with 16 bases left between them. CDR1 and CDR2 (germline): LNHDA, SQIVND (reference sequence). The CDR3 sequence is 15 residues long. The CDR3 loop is CASIGSLSVTGELFF. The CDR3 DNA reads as TGTGCCAGTATAGGGAGTCTTTCGGTCACCGGGGAGCTGTTTTTT.